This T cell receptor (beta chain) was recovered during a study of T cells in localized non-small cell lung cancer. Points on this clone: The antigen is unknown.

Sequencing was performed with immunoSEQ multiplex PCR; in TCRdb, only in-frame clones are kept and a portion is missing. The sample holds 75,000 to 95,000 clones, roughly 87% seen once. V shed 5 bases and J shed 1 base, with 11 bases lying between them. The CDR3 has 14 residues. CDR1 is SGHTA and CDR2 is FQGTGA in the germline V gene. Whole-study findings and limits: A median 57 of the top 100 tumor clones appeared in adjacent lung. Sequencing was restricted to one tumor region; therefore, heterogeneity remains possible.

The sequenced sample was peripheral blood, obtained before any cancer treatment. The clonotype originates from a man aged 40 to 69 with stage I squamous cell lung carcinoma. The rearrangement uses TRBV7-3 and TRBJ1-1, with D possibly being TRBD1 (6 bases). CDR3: CASSPTTGNTEAFF. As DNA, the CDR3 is TGTGCCAGCAGCCCTACGACAGGGAACACTGAAGCTTTCTTT.